This T cell receptor (beta chain) comes out of a study of post-analysis software for immune sequencing data. cDNA libraries of TCR beta carried unique molecular identifiers. Between roughly 0.9 and 11 million T cells gave rise to about 450,000 cDNA molecules. TCRdb called the PCR reads again in MiXCR, with one record for every CDR3 protein. The sample lists approximately 400,000 distinct CDR3 sequences; about a third were seen once. Regarding this clonotype: Its antigen remains unknown.

J was trimmed by 5 bases and V by 7 bases; bases with no gene match: 9. CDR3 length equals 15 residues. CDR1 MNHNS and CDR2 SASEGT come from the germline V gene. General study results and limits: In patients, about 5 TRBV segments were more frequent than in controls, with TRBV5-6, TRBV5-1 and TRBV20-1 among them.

The TCR was taken from a girl between 10 and 17 years old with multiple sclerosis. The sample was blood. V gene TRBV6-1 combines with J gene TRBJ2-1; 9 bases align to TRBD1. CDR3 coding DNA: TGTGCCAGCACCCTCCGGGACAGGGAGAACAATGAGCAGTTCTTC. It encodes CASTLRDRENNEQFF.